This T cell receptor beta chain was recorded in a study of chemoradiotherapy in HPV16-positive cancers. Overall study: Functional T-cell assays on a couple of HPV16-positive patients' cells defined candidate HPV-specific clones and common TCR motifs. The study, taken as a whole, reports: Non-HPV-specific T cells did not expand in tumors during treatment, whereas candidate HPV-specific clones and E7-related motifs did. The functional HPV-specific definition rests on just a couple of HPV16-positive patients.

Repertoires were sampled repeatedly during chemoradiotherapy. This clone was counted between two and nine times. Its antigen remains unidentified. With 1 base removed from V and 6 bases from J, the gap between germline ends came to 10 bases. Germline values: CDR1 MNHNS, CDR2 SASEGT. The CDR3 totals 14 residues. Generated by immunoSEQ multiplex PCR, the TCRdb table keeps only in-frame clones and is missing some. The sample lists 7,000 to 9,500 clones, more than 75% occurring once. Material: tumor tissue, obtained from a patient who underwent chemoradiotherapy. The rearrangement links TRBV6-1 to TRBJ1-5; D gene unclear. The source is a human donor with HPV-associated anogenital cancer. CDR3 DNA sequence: TGTGCCAGCAGTGAAGGTAGGGCGGGTCAGCCCCAGCATTTT. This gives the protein CASSEGRAGQPQHF.